A single sample gave rise to the 15 T cell receptor beta chains below, sequenced in a study of blood T cells in healthy people across ages. Then a second PCR, running about 6 to 12 cycles, was carried out with a sample-barcoded 5' primer and a J-beta primer mix. From the 5' RACE reads, TCRdb called clonotypes with MiXCR, one entry per CDR3 protein. The data contain over 1.5 million distinct CDR3 sequences, 49% of them singletons. The material sequenced was blood. The source of these receptors is a woman aged 40 to 50 in good health.

A few counts support this clonotype. The rearrangement joins TRBV5-1 to TRBJ2-3, with 10 positions matching TRBD1. The junction had 5 bases not matched to a gene; V was cut back by 4 bases and J by 6 bases. Germline lookup yields CDR1 SGHRS and CDR2 YFSETQ. The CDR3 is made up of 14 amino acids. The CDR3 loop reads CASSPGTGDDTQYF. CDR3 DNA: TGCGCCAGCAGCCCGGGGACAGGGGACGATACGCAGTATTTT.

Of note for this clonotype: One junction end disagrees with the germline gene, perhaps due to a read error. This rearrangement joins TRBV27 to TRBJ2-1; 9 nucleotides align to TRBD2. Per germline, CDR1 MNHEY and CDR2 SMNVEV (reference sequence). CDR3 length equals 15 residues. The CDR3 sequence is CASRYNSGGYNERFF. In DNA form, the CDR3 reads TGTGCCAGCAGATATAATAGCGGGGGTTACAATGAGCGGTTCTTC.

The V call is TRBV18, the J call TRBJ2-1; 8 bases agree with TRBD2. Germline lookup yields CDR1 KGHSH and CDR2 LQKENI. The CDR3 loop spans 14 amino acids. V was clipped by 6 bases and J by 6 bases; unmatched bases: 7. This CDR3 reads CASSERGGRNEQFF. DNA for the CDR3: TGTGCCAGCTCGGAACGGGGGGGCCGCAATGAGCAGTTCTTC.

The chain joins TRBV4-3 to TRBJ1-2, with D hard to call. The ends were cut back, 0 bases at V and 4 bases at J, with 15 bases in the middle. The length of the CDR3 is 16 residues. Germline assignment: CDR1 LGHNA and CDR2 YSLEER. In DNA, the CDR3 is TGCGCCAGCAGCCAAGAATCGGGCAGGTTCTTCTATGGCTACACCTTC. Translated, it gives CASSQESGRFFYGYTF.

This clonotype has only a few counts. The chain has TRBV13 and TRBJ2-1, with TRBD1 matching over 8 bases. CDR3 length: 15 residues. Germline CDR1 PRHDT, CDR2 FYEKMQ (reference sequence). With V trimmed by 6 bases and J by 4 bases, 8 bases remained unmatched. The CDR3 here is CASSQGASTYNEQFF. The CDR3 DNA follows: TGTGCCAGCAGTCAGGGGGCTAGCACATACAATGAGCAGTTCTTC.

The V and J genes are TRBV20-1 and TRBJ1-2, with 10 positions matching TRBD1. The germline CDR1 and CDR2 sequences are DFQATT and SNEGSKA (reference sequence). CDR3 length: 16 residues. V shed 4 bases and J 4 bases; nucleotides not matched to a gene: 12. CDR3 nucleotides: TGCAGTGCTAAGGGACAGGGGTGCTTCCCTTCCTATGGCTACACCTTC. It yields the protein CSAKGQGCFPSYGYTF.

The chain employs TRBV7-9 and TRBJ2-5; 10 bases line up with TRBD1. The DNA end is a closer match to TRBJ2-7, so the J assignment may be wrong. The germline V gene has CDR1 SEHNR and CDR2 FQNEAQ (reference sequence). The CDR3 sequence is 16 residues long. CDR3 bases: TGTGCCAGCAGCCAACTTCTTTGGGACAGGGGTTACGAGCAGTACTTC. Its translation: CASSQLLWDRGYEQYF.

V and J are TRBV2 and TRBJ2-4; no reliable D call. This CDR3 contains 13 residues. The ends were cut back, 4 bases at V and 4 bases at J, with 8 bases in the middle. The germline V gene encodes CDR1 SNHLY and CDR2 FYNNEI. This chain's CDR3 is CASSVTQKNIQYF. The CDR3 region has the DNA TGTGCCAGCAGTGTAACTCAGAAAAACATTCAGTACTTC.

This clonotype was observed a few times. The chain uses TRBV5-1 and TRBJ2-3; no clear D gene. The V gene lost 7 bases and the J gene lost 1 base, with 16 bases spanning the gap. Germline V CDR1 and CDR2: SGHRS, YFSETQ. The CDR3 runs to 15 residues. The CDR3 spells CASLPRPGRTDTQYF. CDR3 bases: TGCGCCAGCTTGCCCAGGCCAGGTCGCACAGATACGCAGTATTTT.

The chain is built from TRBV20-1 and TRBJ1-5; D is perhaps TRBD1 (5 bases). Per germline, CDR1 DFQATT and CDR2 SNEGSKA (reference sequence). V was shortened by 6 bases and J by 0 bases, with 18 bases between the two germline ends. The CDR3 has 16 amino acids. As DNA, the CDR3 is TGCAGTGCCGCCCCTCAGGGACGCGGTAGCAATCAGCCCCAGCATTTT. Encoded protein: CSAAPQGRGSNQPQHF.

This clonotype was observed a handful of times. The chain is built from TRBV4-3 and TRBJ1-2, with 7 bases matching TRBD1. This CDR3 contains 14 residues. The V gene's germline CDR1 is LGHNA and CDR2 YSLEER. V was pared by 3 bases and J by 6 bases, with 7 bases of the junction left unmatched. CDR3 nucleotide sequence: TGCGCCAGCAGCCAGCAACAGGGGACAGATGGCTACACCTTC. Amino acids: CASSQQQGTDGYTF.

V usage is TRBV28 and J usage is TRBJ2-3, with 9 bases fitting TRBD1. CDR3 length equals 16 residues. Losses at the gene ends were 7 bases for V and 2 bases for J; bases not matched to a gene: 10. Germline-derived CDR1 and CDR2 are MDHEN and SYDVKM. The CDR3 is CASKWNRGRNTDTQYF. The DNA for the CDR3 is TGTGCCAGCAAGTGGAACAGGGGGCGGAACACAGATACGCAGTATTTT.

The J gene is TRBJ2-4, the V gene TRBV6-5; D could derive from TRBD1 or TRBD2 (5 bases each). Germline assignment: CDR1 MNHEY and CDR2 SVGAGI. The CDR3 sequence is 13 residues long. With 6 bases removed from V and 8 bases from J, the gap between germline ends came to 14 bases. DNA of the CDR3: TGTGCCAGCAGGAAGGGACCGTCGGACATTCAGTACTTC. Protein sequence: CASRKGPSDIQYF.

This chain uses TRBV28 with TRBJ2-7; a possible D gene is TRBD1 (5 bases). This CDR3 has 15 amino acids. The germline V and J ends were trimmed by 9 bases and 5 bases, with 23 bases remaining between them. Germline assignment: CDR1 MDHEN and CDR2 SYDVKM. The CDR3 region has the DNA TGTGCCAGTCAATCCCTACAGGTAGCCTCTGACGAGCAGTACTTC. Its translation: CASQSLQVASDEQYF. Combining the CDR3 with reference TRBV28 and TRBJ2-7 gives the whole variable domain DVKVTQSSRYLVKRTGEKVFLECVQDMDHENMFWYRQDPGLGLRLIYFSYDVKMKEKGDIPEGYSVSREKKERFSLILESASTNQTSMYLCASQSLQVASDEQYFGPGTRLTVT.

This clonotype was recorded a few times. J is TRBJ1-2 and V is TRBV5-1; tentatively, D is TRBD1 (6 bases). Looked up from germline, CDR1 is SGHRS and CDR2 is YFSETQ. The CDR3 has 16 residues. Trimming left V 1 base short and J 0 bases short, with 13 bases between. CDR3 residues: CASSLYAQGSNYGYTF. CDR3 bases: TGCGCCAGCAGCTTGTACGCCCAGGGGTCTAACTATGGCTACACCTTC.